The 19 T cell receptor beta chains given below trace back to one sample, sequenced in a study of T cell repertoires in cytomegalovirus infection. In TCRdb, the reads were re-called with MiXCR into one record per CDR3 protein. The repertoire holds 310,000 or so distinct CDR3 sequences, with over 20% as singletons. The sequenced sample was PBMCs. These receptors all stem from a human donor in good health (CMV status not recorded). Some clones in this sample may be carry-over from other donors' samples.

The chain links TRBV28 to TRBJ1-2; weak D call: TRBD1 (6 bases). The CDR3 is 14 amino acids. Germline V gene sequence: CDR1 MDHEN, CDR2 SYDVKM. The V end was cut by 10 bases, the J end by 3 bases, with 18 bases between. The CDR3 bases are TGTGCCACCTTCAGAGGGGGGATCTACTATGGCTACACCTTC. Residues: CATFRGGIYYGYTF.

A word on this clonotype: Its ends do not fully match the called genes, so a read error is possible. The V and J genes are TRBV11-2 and TRBJ2-2, with 7 bases that match TRBD2. Germline loops: CDR1 SGHAT, CDR2 FQNNGV. CDR3 length: 17 residues. The chain's CDR3 is CASGLARTTGRSGELFF. CDR3 DNA sequence: TGTGCCAGCGGCTTAGCCCGGACTACCGGGAGGTCCGGGGAGCTGTTTTTT. Full variable domain (remainder filled in from reference TRBV11-2 and TRBJ2-2): EAGVAQSPRYKIIEKRQSVAFWCNPISGHATLYWYQQILGQGPKLLIQFQNNGVVDDSQLPKDRFSAERLKGVDSTLKIQPAKLEDSAVYLCASGLARTTGRSGELFFGEGSRLTVL.

The gene calls are TRBV7-9 and TRBJ2-4; a possible D gene is TRBD2 (5 bases). Germline-derived CDR1 and CDR2 are SEHNR and FQNEAQ (reference sequence). The CDR3 is 13 residues long. V lost 1 base, J lost 7 bases, and 8 bases lay in between. The CDR3 here is CASSLDGVNIQYF. CDR3 coding DNA: TGTGCCAGCAGCTTAGACGGGGTTAACATTCAGTACTTC.

This clonotype was seen a handful of times. The rearrangement links TRBV12-3 or TRBV12-4 to TRBJ2-2; 9 bases line up with TRBD2. Trimming removed 5 bases from V and 5 bases from J; junction bases left unmatched: 0. This CDR3 has 13 amino acids. In nucleotides, the CDR3 is TGTGCCAGCAGTGCGGGGGGGACCGGGGAGCTGTTTTTT. This gives the protein CASSAGGTGELFF.

This rearrangement joins TRBV7-2 to TRBJ1-4; no clear D gene. V gave up 4 bases and J gave up 5 bases, with 5 bases separating them. The CDR3 is 12 residues long. Germline V CDR1 and CDR2: SGHTA, FQGNSA. The DNA of the CDR3 is TGTGCCAGCAGCTCTCGAAATGAAAAACTGTTTTTT. Its protein is CASSSRNEKLFF.

This chain uses TRBV11-2 with TRBJ2-1; D may be TRBD2 (5 bases). The germline V and J ends were trimmed by 2 bases and 9 bases, with 14 bases remaining between them. This CDR3 is built from 14 residues. The germline V gene encodes CDR1 SGHAT and CDR2 FQNNGV. This CDR3 reads CASSLKRTAGEQFF. In DNA, the CDR3 is TGTGCCAGCAGCTTAAAACGGACGGCGGGTGAGCAGTTCTTC.

This clonotype was detected only a few times. The gene calls are TRBV2 and TRBJ1-5; D remains unclear. The CDR3 runs 14 residues. With 6 bases removed from V and 6 bases from J, the gap between germline ends came to 15 bases. Per germline, CDR1 SNHLY and CDR2 FYNNEI. The CDR3 nucleotides read TGTGCCAGCAGGGCCCTCCCACGCGGTCAGCCCCAGCATTTT. It translates to CASRALPRGQPQHF.

This clonotype was seen repeatedly, ten times or more. The chain couples TRBV12-3 or TRBV12-4 to TRBJ1-4; 7 bases agree with TRBD1. V lost 4 bases, J lost 4 bases, and 6 bases stayed unmatched. CDR3 length: 15 residues. The CDR3 loop reads CASSYPGQSNEKLFF. DNA for the CDR3: TGTGCCAGCAGTTACCCGGGACAGAGTAATGAAAAACTGTTTTTT.

This clonotype was detected ten times or more. This rearrangement joins TRBV7-2 to TRBJ1-3; D gene unclear. V shed 5 bases and J shed 4 bases, with 15 bases lying between them. This CDR3 region has 15 residues. Germline lookup yields CDR1 SGHTA and CDR2 FQGNSA. The CDR3 region is CASSVVIGAGNTIYF. In DNA form, the CDR3 reads TGTGCCAGCAGCGTCGTGATTGGTGCCGGAAACACCATATATTTT.

The CDR3 region is CASSSLHPAPYQPQHF. In nucleotides, the CDR3 is TGTGCCAGCAGCTCTCTCCATCCGGCTCCCTATCAGCCCCAGCATTTT. The gene calls are TRBV11-3 and TRBJ1-5; D not resolved. Germline V lookup: CDR1 SGHNT, CDR2 YENEEA. The germline V and J ends were trimmed by 4 bases and 5 bases, with 18 bases remaining between them. This CDR3 spans 16 amino acids.

This clonotype was picked up a small number of times. This chain joins TRBV20-1 and TRBJ2-3, with 7 bases fitting TRBD2. The CDR3 covers 16 residues. Germline trimming cut 0 bases from V and 2 bases from J; bases unmatched to any gene: 8. The germline V gene encodes CDR1 DFQATT and CDR2 SNEGSKA (reference sequence). The CDR3 sequence: CSAREVASGYTDTQYF. The CDR3 DNA is TGCAGTGCTAGAGAAGTGGCTAGCGGTTACACAGATACGCAGTATTTT.

This clonotype was seen a few times. V gene TRBV11-2 combines with J gene TRBJ2-2, with 9 bases fitting TRBD2. Trimming took 1 base from V and 2 from J; bases not matched to a gene: 5. Germline-derived CDR1 and CDR2 are SGHAT and FQNNGV. The length of the CDR3 is 17 residues. The CDR3 is CASSLVGSGGNTGELFF. CDR3 bases: TGTGCCAGCAGCTTAGTCGGTAGCGGGGGAAACACCGGGGAGCTGTTTTTT.

V gene TRBV5-6 combines with J gene TRBJ2-2; 8 nucleotides line up with TRBD1. This CDR3 region has 13 residues. J lost 6 bases, V lost 3 bases, and 1 base had no gene match. Per germline, CDR1 SGHDT and CDR2 YYEEEE. CDR3 nucleotide sequence: TGTGCCAGCAGCTGGACAGGGTCCGGGGAGCTGTTTTTT. It yields the protein CASSWTGSGELFF.

The rearrangement links TRBV15 to TRBJ1-1; D remains unclear. CDR1 and CDR2 (germline): LNHNV, YYDKDF (reference sequence). This CDR3 spans 11 amino acids. V lost 3 bases and J 9 bases, leaving 8 bases between the germline ends. For the CDR3, the DNA is TGTGCCACCAGCAGGGCGGCTCAAGCTTTCTTT. Residues: CATSRAAQAFF.

V is TRBV28 and J is TRBJ2-3, with 7 bases identical to TRBD1. This CDR3 has 16 residues. Germline CDR1 and CDR2: MDHEN and SYDVKM. Trimming removed 4 bases from V and 1 base from J; junction bases left unmatched: 8. CDR3 in amino acids: CASSYSITGGTDTQYF. The CDR3 region has the DNA TGTGCCAGCAGTTATTCAATTACAGGGGGCACAGATACGCAGTATTTT.

This clonotype has a count of ten or more. The rearrangement joins TRBV7-2 to TRBJ2-4; 7 nucleotides agree with TRBD2. The germline V gene encodes CDR1 SGHTA and CDR2 FQGNSA. Unmatched junction bases numbered 5, after V lost 8 bases and J lost 1 base. CDR3 length: 14 amino acids. For the CDR3, the DNA is TGTGCCAGCCGGGGGGTCTCCGCCAAAAACATTCAGTACTTC. Protein: CASRGVSAKNIQYF.

This clonotype appeared a few times. The rearrangement uses TRBV19 and TRBJ2-1; tentatively, D is TRBD1 or TRBD2 (6 bases each). Trimming removed 6 bases at V and 0 bases at J, with 15 bases between. CDR1 and CDR2 from the germline V gene are LNHDA and SQIVND (reference sequence). This CDR3 has 16 amino acids. CDR3 in amino acids: CASSLDGGLSYNEQFF. The CDR3 nucleotides are TGTGCCAGTAGCCTTGACGGGGGCCTCTCCTACAATGAGCAGTTCTTC.

The chain has TRBV20-1 and TRBJ2-7; D perhaps matches TRBD2 (6 bases). Trimming took 2 bases from V and 2 from J, leaving 16 bases between them. Germline V gives CDR1 DFQATT, CDR2 SNEGSKA (reference sequence). The length of the CDR3 is 15 residues. DNA of the CDR3: TGCAGTGCTAGACAGCGGGCGGGGAGTACCTACGAGCAGTACTTC. The encoded protein is CSARQRAGSTYEQYF.

Many counts were recorded for this clonotype. One end of the junction does not line up with germline, which may come from a read error. V and J are TRBV6-1 and TRBJ1-1; tentative D call: TRBD1 (6 bases). The CDR3 runs to 17 residues. Germline assignment: CDR1 MNHNS and CDR2 SASEGT. The CDR3 sequence is CASSYSRTAGMNTEAFF. The CDR3 region has the DNA TGTGCCAGCAGTTATTCGCGGACAGCTGGGATGAACACTGAAGCCTTCTTT.